Listed below are T cell receptor beta chains from one sample, sequenced in a study of cytomegalovirus exposure and HLA in healthy donors. Profiled with immunoSEQ multiplex PCR; TCRdb holds only in-frame clones, not every one. This repertoire includes under 250,000 clones. The sample was PBMCs. The origin of the receptors is a girl under 10 years old in good health and CMV-seropositive. Each CDR3 is given with its conserved first and last residue.

J | V | CDR3
TRBJ1-5 | TRBV28 | CASSLAGAKSQPQHF
- | TRBV29-1 | CSASQQYEQYF
TRBJ2-4 | TRBV19 | CASSPSGRGDIQYF
TRBJ2-7 | TRBV5-1 | CASSLYGSQDEQYF
TRBJ2-1 | TRBV5-1 | CASNVAGSYNEQFF
TRBJ1-5 | TRBV10-1 | CASSDINQPQHF
TRBJ2-7 | TRBV7-9 | CASSKEDRAYEQYF
TRBJ2-3 | TRBV11-3 | CASSSPLAGTSTDTQYF
TRBJ2-1 | TRBV10-1 | CASSESGGRWSYNEQFF
TRBJ2-2 | TRBV29-1 | CSVVGVGETSGELFF
TRBJ2-3 | TRBV5-1 | CASSARLAGGPESTDTQYF
TRBJ2-1 | TRBV7-2 | CASSLTSTSYNEQFF
TRBJ2-1 | TRBV2 | CARGGEKDNEQFF
TRBJ1-3 | TRBV19 | CASRDRGANTIYF
TRBJ2-3 | TRBV7-9 | CASSLFRLAKIEGADTQYF
TRBJ2-2 | TRBV10-2 | CASLTWTGSDTGELFF
TRBJ1-1 | TRBV28 | CASSLHGPQGSEAFF
TRBJ2-7 | TRBV28 | CASSSDREAYEQYF
TRBJ2-5 | TRBV7-2 | CASSLLETQYF
TRBJ2-5 | TRBV28 | CASSRGGPVQETQYF
TRBJ1-1 | TRBV19 | CASSISTGLGNTEAFF
TRBJ1-3 | TRBV28 | CASIQGQSSGNTIYF
TRBJ1-5 | TRBV27 | CASSFTGGSNQPQHF
TRBJ1-4 | TRBV5-4 | CASSLDRNPLNEKLFF
TRBJ1-3 | TRBV19 | CASGTADSGNTIYF
- | TRBV7-2 | CASSSTSGRTYEQYF
TRBJ1-4 | TRBV5-1 | CASSLGLGGSEKLFF
TRBJ2-7 | TRBV11-2 | CASGGGGRGEQYF
TRBJ2-2 | TRBV5-4 | CASSLGLGVSGGELFF
TRBJ1-3 | TRBV5-4 | CASSSTGLTSSGNTIYF
- | TRBV4-1 | CASSQTGTGPLLTSYEQYF
TRBJ2-7 | TRBV5-1 | CASSFYQGASEQYF
TRBJ2-5 | TRBV2 | CASSGLASGGQETQYF
TRBJ2-1 | TRBV10-2 | CASGDAGFGLAFYNEQFF
TRBJ2-1 | TRBV7-9 | CASSPFGTKIYEQFF
TRBJ2-2 | TRBV29-1 | CSARTGASGELFF
TRBJ2-1 | TRBV5-4 | CASSLGLVTSSYNEQFF
TRBJ2-3 | TRBV9 | CASSATRVTGGTDTQYF
TRBJ1-2 | TRBV6-5 | CASSYSSKGGYTF
TRBJ1-5 | TRBV6-4 | CASRDPRKDSDSNQPQHF
TRBJ1-1 | TRBV13 | CASESQGTEAFF
- | TRBV19 | CASSDPGDYYEQYF
TRBJ2-3 | TRBV19 | CASSRTGSSTDTQYF
TRBJ2-3 | TRBV5-1 | CASSPGGADTQYF
TRBJ1-2 | TRBV19 | CASSRGTGRSDGYTF
TRBJ1-3 | TRBV5-1 | CASSMGQTGNTIYF
TRBJ2-7 | TRBV18 | CASSPGREAYEQYF
TRBJ2-1 | TRBV7-9 | CASSLVAGYYNEQFF
TRBJ1-1 | TRBV2 | CASGVGGDTEAFF
TRBJ1-5 | TRBV15 | CATSRPDRSNQPQHF
TRBJ2-1 | TRBV13 | CASSLGSVEQFF
TRBJ1-2 | TRBV29-1 | CSVEDRDQDSKNYGYTF
TRBJ1-2 | TRBV28 | CASSLSGLGYTF
TRBJ2-1 | TRBV4-2 | CASSQDSLTSGSWNEQFF
TRBJ1-1 | TRBV7-6 | CASTQRGGHTEAFF
- | TRBV5-4 | CASSKIAGGPRDEQYF
TRBJ1-1 | TRBV19 | CASSIWGTKNTEAFF
TRBJ1-3 | TRBV10-2 | CASREQGASGNTIYF
TRBJ1-2 | TRBV13 | CASSRTRQANYGYTF
TRBJ2-7 | TRBV28 | CASRPASEGQYF